One sample yielded the 29 T cell receptor beta chains listed below, sequenced in a study of molecular identifiers for immune sequencing clone quantification. TCRdb itself ran the PCR reads through MiXCR, one entry per CDR3 protein. The sample has about 8,300 distinct CDR3 sequences; about 30% are singletons. Sequenced material: naive CD8+ T cells from blood, with Jurkat cell RNA spiked in. The sample's subset: FACS-sorted CD8+CD4-CCR7+CD45RA+ naive T cells. These receptors were obtained from a human donor in good health. Some libraries in this study had Jurkat cell RNA spiked in.

V is TRBV19 and J is TRBJ1-5, with D unresolved. CDR3 length: 17 residues. Germline V gene data show CDR1 as LNHDA and CDR2 as SQIVND (reference sequence). Deletions cut 7 bases from V and 9 bases from J, with 28 bases between. This chain's CDR3 is CASTPNPPGAPPSPQHF. CDR3 nucleotides: TGTGCCAGTACCCCCAATCCTCCAGGAGCCCCACCTTCGCCCCAGCATTTT.

This clonotype was recorded a few times. The V and J genes are TRBV29-1 and TRBJ2-3; 9 bases match TRBD2. Germline V gives CDR1 SQVTM, CDR2 ANQGSEA. With 7 bases clipped from V and 3 bases from J, the junction kept 11 bases outside the gene matches. The length of the CDR3 is 15 residues. In nucleotides, the CDR3 is TGCAGCGCCCCGGGGTGGCGGGAGGGGACAGATACGCAGTATTTT. It translates to CSAPGWREGTDTQYF.

The CDR3 spells CASSRDRVSTEAFF. In nucleotides, the CDR3 is TGTGCCAGCAGCCGGGACAGGGTGAGCACTGAAGCTTTCTTT. The chain is built from TRBV5-6 and TRBJ1-1, with TRBD1 matching over 9 bases. Germline values: CDR1 SGHDT, CDR2 YYEEEE. The CDR3 contains 14 residues. J was trimmed by 4 bases and V by 4 bases; bases with no gene match: 5.

This clonotype is medium-sized. The V gene is TRBV6-6, the J gene TRBJ2-7; D tentatively fits TRBD1 or TRBD2 (5 bases each). This CDR3 is built from 15 residues. Germline loops: CDR1 MNHNY, CDR2 SVGAGI (reference sequence). The V gene lost 6 bases and the J gene lost 2 bases, with 17 bases spanning the gap. The CDR3 DNA reads as TGTGCCAGCAGCCCCATGGGACCCCCAGCCTACGAGCAGTACTTC. Protein sequence: CASSPMGPPAYEQYF.

This chain connects TRBV20-1 to TRBJ2-1, with D perhaps TRBD2 (6 bases). V was cut by 0 bases and J by 6 bases, with 15 bases left in between. This CDR3 has 15 amino acids. The germline gives CDR1 DFQATT, CDR2 SNEGSKA (reference sequence). CDR3: CSARDVGEAVNEQFF. The CDR3 region has the DNA TGCAGTGCTAGAGATGTGGGGGAGGCGGTCAATGAGCAGTTCTTC.

In regard to this clonotype: A read error is possible here, since a much larger clone lies one base away. V gene TRBV4-1 combines with J gene TRBJ1-1; D may be TRBD1 (6 bases). The CDR3 runs to 15 residues. CDR1 and CDR2 (germline): MGHRA, YSYEKL. The CDR3 nucleotides read TGCGCCAGCAGCCAAAATCCTACAGGGAACACTGCAGCTTTCTTT. This translates into CASSQNPTGNTAAFF.

The rearrangement links TRBV10-3 to TRBJ2-5; no definite D call. Deletions cut 5 bases from V and 4 bases from J, with 11 bases between. In germline, CDR1 is ENHRY, CDR2 SYGVKD. The length of the CDR3 is 13 residues. CDR3 sequence reads: CAISPRRGETQYF. CDR3 coding DNA: TGTGCCATCAGTCCGCGTCGCGGAGAGACCCAGTACTTC.

The genes are TRBV28 and TRBJ2-3; D is possibly TRBD1 (5 bases). This CDR3 region has 17 residues. V gave up 6 bases and J gave up 5 bases, with 24 bases separating them. Germline CDR1 is MDHEN and CDR2 is SYDVKM. CDR3 in amino acids: CASSDPRVGRKLDTQYF. CDR3 DNA sequence: TGTGCCAGCAGCGACCCCAGAGTGGGGCGGAAGTTAGATACGCAGTATTTT.

This clonotype was seen a few times. V gene TRBV20-1 combines with J gene TRBJ2-7, with 9 bases matching TRBD1. This CDR3 has 14 amino acids. Germline lookup yields CDR1 DFQATT and CDR2 SNEGSKA (reference sequence). The V segment lost 3 bases and the J segment 2 bases; nucleotides outside the gene matches: 5. The CDR3 DNA follows: TGCAGTGCTAGTGGAGACAGGGGGACCTACGAGCAGTACTTC. Its protein product is CSASGDRGTYEQYF.

The chain couples TRBV27 to TRBJ1-1; perhaps TRBD1 as D (5 bases). Germline CDR1 MNHEY, CDR2 SMNVEV (reference sequence). This CDR3 spans 15 amino acids. Trimming removed 6 bases at V and 0 bases at J, with 14 bases between. This chain's CDR3 is CASRLRGSMNTEAFF. The CDR3 bases are TGTGCCAGCAGATTAAGGGGCAGCATGAACACTGAAGCTTTCTTT.

This clonotype was seen only a few times. Possible read error: a much larger clone is one base away. The CDR3 sequence: CSVESGFGELFF. In DNA form, the CDR3 reads TGCAGCGTTGAGTCAGGTTTCGGGGAGCTGTTTTTT. This chain links TRBV29-1 with TRBJ2-2; D unresolved. This CDR3 comprises 12 residues. The V end lost 3 bases, the J end lost 7 bases, and 9 bases lay between the germline ends. Germline V gene sequence: CDR1 SQVTM, CDR2 ANQGSEA.

This clonotype was recorded a few times. An end of the junction differs from the germline gene, which may be a read error. The genes are TRBV5-6 and TRBJ2-1; D gene uncertain. This CDR3 spans 12 amino acids. Germline V gene data show CDR1 as SGHDT and CDR2 as YYEEEE. The chain's CDR3 is CASTLSYNEQFF. The CDR3 DNA reads as TGTGCCAGCACCTTGAGCTACAATGAGCAGTTCTTC. The full variable domain, its missing parts supplied by reference TRBV5-6 and TRBJ2-1, is DAGVTQSPTHLIKTRGQQVTLRCSPKSGHDTVSWYQQALGQGPQFIFQYYEEEERQRGNFPDRFSGHQFPNYSSELNVNALLLGDSALYLCASTLSYNEQFFGPGTRLTVL.

This chain uses TRBV4-1 with TRBJ2-1; D is unclear. The CDR3 length is 11 residues. Trimming shortened V by 3 bases and J by 6 bases, and 3 bases separated the two germline ends. The germline gives CDR1 MGHRA, CDR2 YSYEKL. CDR3 bases: TGCGCCAGCAGCCAGGGCAATGAGCAGTTCTTC. Protein sequence: CASSQGNEQFF.

This clonotype was seen a single time. A much larger clone is a single base away; this may be a read error. The conserved closing phenylalanine or tryptophan is absent in this CDR3, likely reflecting a read error. The chain links TRBV7-2 to TRBJ1-5; D remains unclear. Trimming left V 1 base short and J 4 bases short, with 17 bases between. The CDR3 length is 17 residues. Germline V gives CDR1 SGHTA, CDR2 FQGNSA. CDR3 in amino acids: CASSLDGSGLLNQPQHI. CDR3 nucleotide sequence: TGTGCCAGCAGCTTAGACGGCTCTGGACTGCTGAATCAGCCCCAGCATATT.

This sequence joins TRBV2 and TRBJ1-1; a possible D gene is TRBD1 (6 bases). Germline-derived CDR1 and CDR2 are SNHLY and FYNNEI. V lost 0 bases, J lost 4 bases, and 18 bases lay in between. The CDR3 totals 17 residues. CDR3 in amino acids: CASSEAVTGEQGTEAFF. CDR3 sequence (DNA): TGTGCCAGCAGTGAAGCTGTGACAGGCGAGCAGGGCACTGAAGCTTTCTTT.

The V and J genes are TRBV4-1 and TRBJ2-7, with D possibly TRBD1 on 5 matching bases. Germline CDR1 MGHRA, CDR2 YSYEKL. V gave up 1 base and J gave up 4 bases, with 14 bases separating them. The CDR3 consists of 15 residues. In DNA, the CDR3 is TGCGCCAGCAGCCAAGCTCAGGACAAGAGGTACGAGCAGTACTTC. Amino acid sequence: CASSQAQDKRYEQYF.

The rearrangement links TRBV14 to TRBJ2-7, with a possible D match to TRBD1 (6 bases). CDR1 is SGHDN, CDR2 FVKESK, per germline. Trimming cost V 6 bases and J 2 bases, with 14 bases left between them. CDR3 size: 14 residues. The CDR3 DNA follows: TGTGCCAGCAGTCCTTCCGACAGGCCCTACGAGCAGTACTTC. Protein product: CASSPSDRPYEQYF.

The rearrangement joins TRBV5-1 to TRBJ2-1, with TRBD2 matching over 7 bases. The CDR3 is made up of 18 amino acids. With 0 bases clipped from V and 3 bases from J, the junction kept 12 bases outside the gene matches. CDR1 and CDR2 (germline): SGHRS, YFSETQ. The CDR3 is CASSLASGGSPDYNEQFF. The CDR3 DNA sequence: TGCGCCAGCAGCTTGGCTAGCGGCGGGAGTCCGGACTACAATGAGCAGTTCTTC.

The chain joins TRBV28 to TRBJ1-1, with D unclear. The CDR3 has 14 amino acids. The V end was cut by 3 bases, the J end by 4 bases, with 12 bases between. Germline V gene data show CDR1 as MDHEN and CDR2 as SYDVKM. CDR3 in DNA: TGTGCCAGCAGTTTTCGGTTTTCGGGCACTGAAGCTTTCTTT. Protein sequence: CASSFRFSGTEAFF.

This clonotype is deemed medium-sized (0.01 to 0.1%). The chain is built from TRBV12-3 or TRBV12-4 and TRBJ2-4, with D possibly being TRBD1 (6 bases). V was trimmed by 6 bases and J by 0 bases, leaving 12 bases between them. The CDR3 covers 15 residues. This CDR3 reads CASRSQGQAKNIQYF. The CDR3 nucleotides are TGTGCCAGCAGGTCACAGGGACAAGCCAAAAACATTCAGTACTTC.

The chain uses TRBV27 and TRBJ1-1; a possible D gene is TRBD1 (6 bases). The V gene's germline CDR1 is MNHEY and CDR2 SMNVEV (reference sequence). V was shortened by 3 bases and J by 10 bases, with 18 bases between the two germline ends. This CDR3 region has 14 residues. The CDR3 loop reads CASSLFPGDKRAFF. Written as DNA, the CDR3 is TGTGCCAGCAGTTTGTTCCCCGGGGACAAGAGAGCTTTCTTT.

This clonotype was counted between two and nine times. This sequence joins TRBV12-3 or TRBV12-4 and TRBJ1-5; D uncertain. Between the trimmed V and J ends, which lost 3 bases and 0 bases, there was a span of 6 bases. This CDR3 spans 14 amino acids. The CDR3 nucleotides are TGTGCCAGCAGTTTGGCCAGTAGCAATCAGCCCCAGCATTTT. Amino acids: CASSLASSNQPQHF.

As concerns this clonotype: This may stem from a read error, because a much larger clone lies one nucleotide away. This chain links TRBV28 with TRBJ2-3; 7 bases line up with TRBD2. The length of the CDR3 is 15 residues. From germline, CDR1 is MDHEN and CDR2 SYDVKM. Here the CDR3 DNA reads TGTGCCAGCAGTTTACTCGCGGGAGTGGTGGATAAGCAGTATTTT. Amino acid sequence: CASSLLAGVVDKQYF.

This clonotype was recorded a few times. The J gene is TRBJ2-7, the V gene TRBV9, with TRBD1 as a possible D gene (5 bases). V was shortened by 0 bases and J by 3 bases, with 7 bases between the two germline ends. Germline CDR1 is SGDLS and CDR2 is YYNGEE. The CDR3 is 13 residues long. CDR3: CASSVEGIYEQYF. In DNA, the CDR3 is TGTGCCAGCAGCGTAGAGGGGATCTACGAGCAGTACTTC.

V is TRBV6-2 or TRBV6-3 and J is TRBJ2-6; D not resolved. The V end lost 7 bases, the J end lost 3 bases, and 10 bases lay between the germline ends. The CDR3 runs 14 residues. The germline V gene has CDR1 MNHEY and CDR2 SVGEGT. The CDR3 here is CASTFPYGANVLTF. CDR3 sequence (DNA): TGTGCCAGCACCTTTCCGTATGGGGCCAACGTCCTGACTTTC.

This clonotype has a handful of counts. The chain combines TRBV4-3 with TRBJ2-5; D remains ambiguous. V was cut by 4 bases and J by 5 bases, with 17 bases left in between. Germline CDR1 LGHNA, CDR2 YSLEER. CDR3 length: 15 amino acids. The CDR3 nucleotides are TGCGCCAGCAGCCGATTCGAAACAGTACTGGAGACCCAGTACTTC. This gives the protein CASSRFETVLETQYF.

This rearrangement joins TRBV2 to TRBJ2-4; 8 nucleotides agree with TRBD1. Germline values: CDR1 SNHLY, CDR2 FYNNEI. The V and J ends lost 4 bases and 0 bases, in that order; junction bases with no gene match: 5. This CDR3 spans 16 amino acids. The CDR3 spells CASSVGQGLAKNIQYF. The CDR3 region has the DNA TGTGCCAGCAGTGTAGGACAGGGACTAGCCAAAAACATTCAGTACTTC.

The chain recombines TRBV3-1 with TRBJ1-3; no clear D gene. This CDR3 has 13 residues. V was cut by 3 bases and J by 4 bases, with 7 bases left in between. CDR1 is LGHDT, CDR2 YNNKEL, per germline (reference sequence). CDR3 DNA sequence: TGTGCCAGCAGCCAGGAGACAGGAAACACCATATATTTT. Its protein is CASSQETGNTIYF.

This clonotype was observed a handful of times. The V and J genes are TRBV12-3 or TRBV12-4 and TRBJ2-1; the match to TRBD2 covers 7 bases. Losses at the gene ends were 5 bases for V and 2 bases for J; bases not matched to a gene: 6. CDR3 length: 15 amino acids. CDR3 coding DNA: TGTGCCAGCAGTACCAAGCGGGACGCCTACAATGAGCAGTTCTTC. Translated, it gives CASSTKRDAYNEQFF.